Listed below are T cell receptor beta chains from one sample, sequenced in a study of identical twins. TCRdb called the 5' RACE reads again in MiXCR, with one record for every CDR3 protein. The sample records roughly 720,000 distinct CDR3 sequences, roughly 18% being singletons. These data were also reused for a study on T cells expressing NK-cell markers.

Sequenced sample: PBMCs. The receptors shown here come from a young woman in good health. Both conserved end residues are part of each CDR3. D genes are given only for firm matches. Clone size is shown for a subset of rows, as once, few, many or a class of expanded clone.

V: TRBV7-6; J: TRBJ2-7; length: 14; D: .; size: .; DNA: TGTGCCAGCAGCTTTCGGGGCACCTCCTACGAGCAGTACTTC; CDR3: CASSFRGTSYEQYF
V: TRBV20-1; J: TRBJ2-4; length: 13; D: TRBD2; size: .; DNA: TGCAGTGCCCGAAGGACTAGCCCAAACATTCAGTACTTC; CDR3: CSARRTSPNIQYF
V: TRBV20-1; J: TRBJ1-2; length: 11; D: .; size: few; DNA: TGCAGTGCTCCTCTGGCGGGTGGCTACACCTTC; CDR3: CSAPLAGGYTF
V: TRBV7-8; J: TRBJ1-1; length: 15; D: TRBD1; size: .; DNA: TGTGCCAGCAGCTCAAGGACAGGTGGGCTCACTGAAGCTTTCTTT; CDR3: CASSSRTGGLTEAFF
V: TRBV12-3/TRBV12-4; J: TRBJ2-2; length: 15; D: .; size: few; DNA: TGTGCCAGCAACTCCTGGACAGACAACACCGGGGAGCTGTTTTTT; CDR3: CASNSWTDNTGELFF
V: TRBV10-3; J: TRBJ1-2; length: 13; D: TRBD1; size: few; DNA: TGTGCCATCAGCGGACAGGGCTCCTATGGCTACACCTTC; CDR3: CAISGQGSYGYTF
V: TRBV7-3; J: TRBJ2-3; length: 15; D: TRBD2; size: many; DNA: TGTGCCAGCAGTTTTAGCGGGGGGGCGAAAGATACGCAGTATTTT; CDR3: CASSFSGGAKDTQYF
V: TRBV29-1; J: TRBJ2-1; length: 17; D: TRBD2; size: .; DNA: TGCAGCGTCGCAGGAGTGGGAGGGCCTGTAGGGTACAATGAGCAGTTCTTC; CDR3: CSVAGVGGPVGYNEQFF
V: TRBV4-1; J: TRBJ2-2; length: 14; D: .; size: few; DNA: TGCGCCAGCAGCCAAGATTATACCCCCGGGGAGCTGTTTTTT; CDR3: CASSQDYTPGELFF
V: TRBV9; J: TRBJ2-2; length: 12; D: .; size: .; DNA: TGTGCCAGCAGCACGAATACCGAGGAGCTGTTTTTT; CDR3: CASSTNTEELFF
V: TRBV18; J: TRBJ1-3; length: 14; D: TRBD1; size: few; DNA: TGTGCCAGCTCACCAGACAGGGCTGGAAACACCATATATTTT; CDR3: CASSPDRAGNTIYF
V: TRBV6-1; J: TRBJ2-6; length: 14; D: .; size: few; DNA: TGTGCCAGCAGCCCAGGGATTGGGGCCAACGTCCTGACTTTC; CDR3: CASSPGIGANVLTF
V: TRBV20-1; J: TRBJ1-1; length: 12; D: .; size: .; DNA: TGCAGTGCCAGGAAGTTGGACACTGAAGCTTTCTTT; CDR3: CSARKLDTEAFF
V: TRBV4-3; J: TRBJ2-2; length: 17; D: .; size: .; DNA: TGCGCCAGCAGCCAAGGGCCAGCCAACGCGAACACCGGGGAGCTGTTTTTT; CDR3: CASSQGPANANTGELFF
V: TRBV5-5; J: TRBJ2-1; length: 14; D: TRBD2; size: .; DNA: TGTGCCAGCAGCCCCCCTCGACTAGCGGAGGAGCAGTTCTTC; CDR3: CASSPPRLAEEQFF
V: TRBV20-1; J: TRBJ2-1; length: 11; D: .; size: few; DNA: TGCAGTGCTAGTCGTGGGGATGAGCAGTTCTTC; CDR3: CSASRGDEQFF
V: TRBV29-1; J: TRBJ2-5; length: 13; D: .; size: .; DNA: TGCAGCGTTAAAAGAGGCGGGGCGGAGACCCAGTACTTC; CDR3: CSVKRGGAETQYF
V: TRBV20-1; J: TRBJ2-7; length: 12; D: TRBD1; size: few; DNA: TGCAGTGCCAGGGGACAGTTCTACGAGCAGTACTTC; CDR3: CSARGQFYEQYF
V: TRBV20-1; J: TRBJ2-5; length: 16; D: TRBD2; size: once; DNA: TGCAGTGCTAGCGGGACTAGCGGTAACATGGGAGAGACCCAGTACTTC; CDR3: CSASGTSGNMGETQYF
V: TRBV12-3/TRBV12-4; J: TRBJ2-7; length: 14; D: TRBD2; size: few; DNA: TGTGCCAGCAGTTTGCGGGAGCCCTCCTACGAGCAGTACTTC; CDR3: CASSLREPSYEQYF
V: TRBV14; J: TRBJ2-4; length: 17; D: .; size: .; DNA: TGTGCCAGCAGCCAAAATGACAGGACCCTAGCCAAAAACATTCAGTACTTC; CDR3: CASSQNDRTLAKNIQYF
V: TRBV9; J: TRBJ1-5; length: 13; D: .; size: few; DNA: TGTGCCAGCAGCGCAAGGAGCGGGGAGCCCCAGCATTTT; CDR3: CASSARSGEPQHF
V: TRBV13; J: TRBJ1-2; length: 15; D: .; size: few; DNA: TGTGCCAGCAGCTTTCCAGGAACGGAAAACTATGGCTACACCTTC; CDR3: CASSFPGTENYGYTF
V: TRBV12-3/TRBV12-4; J: TRBJ1-2; length: 14; D: TRBD1; size: few; DNA: TGTGCCAGCAGTTTACTACAGGGGCCGTATGGCTACACCTTC; CDR3: CASSLLQGPYGYTF
V: TRBV6-5; J: TRBJ1-4; length: 14; D: .; size: .; DNA: TGTGCCAGCAGGTTAACGGGACGGATTGAAAAACTGTTTTTT; CDR3: CASRLTGRIEKLFF
V: TRBV29-1; J: TRBJ2-7; length: 13; D: .; size: .; DNA: TGCAGCGCGTCGGGGGCGGAGCGATACGAGCAGTACTTC; CDR3: CSASGAERYEQYF
V: TRBV6-2/TRBV6-3; J: TRBJ2-3; length: 17; D: TRBD2; size: few; DNA: TGTGCCAGCAGACGCACGACTAGCGGGAGATCATTAGATACGCAGTATTTT; CDR3: CASRRTTSGRSLDTQYF
V: TRBV29-1; J: TRBJ1-5; length: 13; D: .; size: .; DNA: TGCAGCGTTTTGCAGGGGATCAATCAGCCCCAGCATTTT; CDR3: CSVLQGINQPQHF
V: TRBV5-1; J: TRBJ2-5; length: 13; D: .; size: .; DNA: TGCGCCAGCAGCTTGGTCCCCGACGAGACCCAGTACTTC; CDR3: CASSLVPDETQYF
V: TRBV3-1; J: TRBJ2-4; length: 15; D: TRBD1; size: few; DNA: TGTGCCAGCAGCCACTGGGGACAGTCCAAAAACATTCAGTACTTC; CDR3: CASSHWGQSKNIQYF
V: TRBV12-3/TRBV12-4; J: TRBJ1-5; length: 18; D: .; size: .; DNA: TGTGCCAGCAGTTTAAGACAGTTAGTCACTCGTAGCAATCAGCCCCAGCATTTT; CDR3: CASSLRQLVTRSNQPQHF
V: TRBV19; J: TRBJ2-3; length: 15; D: .; size: .; DNA: TGTGCCAGTAGTAAAGCCAGGACTAGCACAGATACGCAGTATTTT; CDR3: CASSKARTSTDTQYF
V: TRBV25-1; J: TRBJ1-2; length: 11; D: .; size: few; DNA: TGTGCCAGCAGTGGGGGGGGAAGTTACACCTTC; CDR3: CASSGGGSYTF
V: TRBV20-1; J: TRBJ2-3; length: 16; D: .; size: many; DNA: TGCAGTGCTAGAGACCAAGCTGGACACGCCACAGATACGCAGTATTTT; CDR3: CSARDQAGHATDTQYF
V: TRBV12-3/TRBV12-4; J: TRBJ2-2; length: 15; D: TRBD2; size: .; DNA: TGTGCCAGCAGTTCCTCTAGCGGAGGTACCGGGGAGCTGTTTTTT; CDR3: CASSSSSGGTGELFF
V: TRBV28; J: TRBJ2-2; length: 14; D: .; size: many; DNA: TGTGCCAGCAGTCTCGGGACACTACCCGGGGAGCTGTTTTTT; CDR3: CASSLGTLPGELFF
V: TRBV5-6; J: TRBJ2-2; length: 14; D: .; size: .; DNA: TGTGCCAGCAGCCTGGGGCTGGTCTGCGGGGAGCTGCTTTTT; CDR3: CASSLGLVCGELLF
V: TRBV10-3; J: TRBJ2-1; length: 14; D: TRBD2; size: few; DNA: TGTGCCATCAGAACTAGCGGGGGGGCCAATGAGCAGTTCTTC; CDR3: CAIRTSGGANEQFF
V: TRBV7-3; J: TRBJ2-1; length: 16; D: TRBD1; size: .; DNA: TGTGCCAGCAGCCTCAATCCGGGACAGGGAATTTTAGGGCAGTTCTTC; CDR3: CASSLNPGQGILGQFF
V: TRBV18; J: TRBJ2-7; length: 13; D: .; size: few; DNA: TGTGCCAGCTCACCACCGTACCCTAACGAGCAGTACTTC; CDR3: CASSPPYPNEQYF
V: TRBV5-1; J: TRBJ1-2; length: 16; D: .; size: .; DNA: TGCGCCAGCAGCTTCGATCCCGGACGCACAGACTATGGCTACACCTTC; CDR3: CASSFDPGRTDYGYTF
V: TRBV19; J: TRBJ2-3; length: 15; D: TRBD2; size: few; DNA: TGTGCCAGTGGGAGGGAAAGCTTGAGCACAGATACGCAGTATTTT; CDR3: CASGRESLSTDTQYF
V: TRBV20-1; J: TRBJ2-1; length: 14; D: .; size: few; DNA: TGCAGTGCGGTCAGCCTAAGTAGGGACAATGAGCAGTTCTTC; CDR3: CSAVSLSRDNEQFF
V: TRBV6-1; J: TRBJ2-1; length: 14; D: TRBD2; size: .; DNA: TGTGCCAGTCAGGTGGCGGGAGGGCTGAATGAGCAGTTCTTC; CDR3: CASQVAGGLNEQFF
V: TRBV20-1; J: TRBJ1-5; length: 12; D: .; size: many; DNA: TGCAGTGCCCTTAGGAGCAATCAGCCCCAGCATTTT; CDR3: CSALRSNQPQHF
V: TRBV4-2; J: TRBJ2-1; length: 19; D: TRBD2; size: .; DNA: TGTGCCAGCAGCCAGGAACCGGGACTAGCGGGGGGGCTGAAGAATGAGCAGTTCTTC; CDR3: CASSQEPGLAGGLKNEQFF
V: TRBV20-1; J: TRBJ2-7; length: 14; D: TRBD2; size: .; DNA: TGCAGTGTCGTCACCGGGACTAGCGGTTACGAGCAGTACTTC; CDR3: CSVVTGTSGYEQYF
V: TRBV6-2/TRBV6-3; J: TRBJ2-5; length: 13; D: .; size: .; DNA: TGTGCCAGCACTTCAAGCAGCCGGGGGACCCAGTACTTC; CDR3: CASTSSSRGTQYF
V: TRBV12-3/TRBV12-4; J: TRBJ2-5; length: 14; D: .; size: .; DNA: TGTGCCAGCAGTTTATCCAGGGGAGGGGAGACCCAGTACTTC; CDR3: CASSLSRGGETQYF
V: TRBV20-1; J: TRBJ2-1; length: 14; D: TRBD2; size: few; DNA: TGCAGTGCTGAAACTAGCGGGAGAAGAAATGAGCAGTTCTTC; CDR3: CSAETSGRRNEQFF
V: TRBV7-3; J: TRBJ2-5; length: 14; D: .; size: few; DNA: TGTGCCAGCAGCCCTCTCGGGGCTTCGGAGACCCAGTACTTC; CDR3: CASSPLGASETQYF
V: TRBV6-6; J: TRBJ2-1; length: 13; D: .; size: few; DNA: TGTGCCAGCAACCAGAAAGGGAAAAATGAGCAGTTCTTC; CDR3: CASNQKGKNEQFF
V: TRBV20-1; J: TRBJ2-1; length: 17; D: TRBD2; size: .; DNA: TGCAGCGCTTTAGCGGGGGGGGAAATTACCTCCTACAATGAGCAGTTCTTC; CDR3: CSALAGGEITSYNEQFF
V: TRBV9; J: TRBJ2-1; length: 13; D: .; size: few; DNA: TGTGCCAGCGGCACGGGTCAATACAATGAGCAGTTCTTC; CDR3: CASGTGQYNEQFF
V: TRBV18; J: TRBJ1-2; length: 14; D: .; size: .; DNA: TGTGCCAGCTCACCGGAGGGCGCTAACTATGGCTACACCTTC; CDR3: CASSPEGANYGYTF
V: TRBV20-1; J: TRBJ2-5; length: 13; D: TRBD2; size: .; DNA: TGCAGTGCTTTAGCGGGAGGGGGAGAGACCCAGTACTTC; CDR3: CSALAGGGETQYF